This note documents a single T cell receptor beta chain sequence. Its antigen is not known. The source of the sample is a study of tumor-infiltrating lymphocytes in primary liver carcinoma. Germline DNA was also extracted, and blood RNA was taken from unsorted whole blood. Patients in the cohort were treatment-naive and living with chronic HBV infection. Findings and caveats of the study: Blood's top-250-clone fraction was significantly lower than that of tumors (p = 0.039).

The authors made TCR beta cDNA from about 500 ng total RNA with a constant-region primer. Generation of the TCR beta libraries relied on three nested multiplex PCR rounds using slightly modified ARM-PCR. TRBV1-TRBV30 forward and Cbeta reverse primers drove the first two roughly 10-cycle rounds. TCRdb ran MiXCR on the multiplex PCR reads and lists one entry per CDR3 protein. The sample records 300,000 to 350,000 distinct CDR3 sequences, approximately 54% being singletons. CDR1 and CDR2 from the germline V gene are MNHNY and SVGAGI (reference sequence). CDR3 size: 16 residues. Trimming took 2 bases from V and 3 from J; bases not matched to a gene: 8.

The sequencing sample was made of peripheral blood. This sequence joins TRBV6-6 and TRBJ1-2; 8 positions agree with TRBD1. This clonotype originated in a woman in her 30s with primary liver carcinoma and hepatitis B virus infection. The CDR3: CASSYPQGARDYGYTF. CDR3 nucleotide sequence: TGTGCCAGCAGTTACCCGCAGGGGGCCCGGGACTATGGCTACACCTTC.